A single sample is the source of the 20 T cell receptor beta chains below, sequenced in a study of PD-1 blockade in classical Hodgkin lymphoma. Clones were sequenced by immunoSEQ multiplex PCR, and TCRdb holds only the in-frame ones, with some missing. This table has about 6,000 clones, roughly 53% appearing once. All trial patients relapsed after autologous stem cell transplantation. The investigators isolated CD8+ T cells from thawed PBMCs using magnetic negative selection. Source: CD8+ T cells from blood, taken at baseline. These receptors were collected from a human donor with classical Hodgkin lymphoma.

V usage is TRBV27 and J usage is TRBJ1-5; 7 nucleotides line up with TRBD1. Germline trimming cut 6 bases from V and 4 bases from J; bases unmatched to any gene: 3. The CDR3 is 13 residues long. The germline V gene encodes CDR1 MNHEY and CDR2 SMNVEV (reference sequence). The CDR3 DNA follows: TGTGCCAGCAGCCGACAGGGTAATCAGCCCCAGCATTTT. It translates to CASSRQGNQPQHF.

A note on this clone: Other DNA sequences within the sample encode an identical CDR3. The V call is TRBV6-5, the J call TRBJ1-2; weak D call: TRBD1 (5 bases). The V gene's germline CDR1 is MNHEY and CDR2 SVGAGI. The CDR3 spans 15 residues. Trimming took 0 bases from V and 6 from J, leaving 14 bases between them. The CDR3 region is CASSYSRGGADGYTF. For the CDR3, the DNA is TGTGCCAGCAGTTACTCGCGAGGAGGGGCCGATGGCTACACCTTC.

The V gene is TRBV15, the J gene TRBJ2-4; D could derive from TRBD1 or TRBD2 (6 bases each). Trimming shortened V by 0 bases and J by 0 bases, and 18 bases separated the two germline ends. The germline CDR1 and CDR2 sequences are LNHNV and YYDKDF (reference sequence). The CDR3 totals 19 residues. CDR3 in amino acids: CATSRDGGVGGLAKNIQYF. The CDR3 region has the DNA TGTGCCACCAGCAGAGATGGAGGGGTAGGGGGGCTAGCCAAAAACATTCAGTACTTC.

The chain employs TRBV27 and TRBJ2-7; tentatively, D is TRBD1 (5 bases). Trimming took 3 bases from V and 3 from J, leaving 12 bases between them. Germline-derived CDR1 and CDR2 are MNHEY and SMNVEV (reference sequence). The CDR3 length is 14 residues. Written as DNA, the CDR3 is TGTGCCAGCAGTTTTATCGACAGAAACTACGAGCAGTACTTC. Translation: CASSFIDRNYEQYF.

The chain recombines TRBV7-8 with TRBJ1-1; TRBD1 might be the D (5 bases). The CDR3 sequence is 16 residues long. Between the trimmed V and J ends, which lost 5 bases and 2 bases, there was a span of 18 bases. Germline V gene data show CDR1 as SGHVS and CDR2 as FQNEAQ. The CDR3 sequence is CASSLGRYDRNTEAFF. Written as DNA, the CDR3 is TGTGCCAGCAGCCTCGGCCGTTATGACAGAAACACTGAAGCTTTCTTT.

V gene TRBV6-5 combines with J gene TRBJ1-2; D may be TRBD1 (5 bases). Looked up from germline, CDR1 is MNHEY and CDR2 is SVGAGI. The CDR3 covers 13 residues. In DNA form, the CDR3 reads TGTGTTTCGCGGGGGGGGAACCTCTATGGCTACACCTTC. It specifies CVSRGGNLYGYTF.

V and J are TRBV28 and TRBJ2-2; 12 bases are shared with TRBD2. V dropped 6 bases and J dropped 5; count of bases not matched to a gene: 10. This CDR3 is 17 amino acids long. Germline CDR1 is MDHEN and CDR2 is SYDVKM. The CDR3 spells CASSSPWTSGMTGELFF. The CDR3 nucleotides read TGTGCCAGCAGCTCGCCTTGGACTAGCGGGATGACCGGGGAGCTGTTTTTT.

The V and J genes are TRBV27 and TRBJ2-7; 7 bases are a match to TRBD1. CDR1 MNHEY and CDR2 SMNVEV come from the germline V gene (reference sequence). The CDR3 runs 14 residues. The V segment lost 5 bases and the J segment 5 bases; nucleotides outside the gene matches: 9. The CDR3 sequence: CASSLRDSRNEQYF. The DNA of the CDR3 is TGTGCCAGCAGTCTAAGGGACAGTCGTAACGAGCAGTACTTC.

This clone is medium-sized (0.01 to 0.1%) in the sample. The chain is built from TRBV7-3 and TRBJ2-7; 7 nucleotides line up with TRBD2. The CDR3 extends over 15 amino acids. CDR1 SGHTA and CDR2 FQGTGA come from the germline V gene. V lost 5 bases to trimming and J lost 3 bases; unmatched junction nucleotides: 10. CDR3 DNA: TGTGCCAGCAGCCCCGGGTTTGGGGAGGGCTACGAGCAGTACTTC. It is translated as CASSPGFGEGYEQYF. The whole variable domain, filled in from reference TRBV7-3 and TRBJ2-7, reads GAGVSQTPSNKVTEKGKYVELRCDPISGHTALYWYRQSLGQGPEFLIYFQGTGAADDSGLPNDRFFAVRPEGSVSTLKIQRTERGDSAVYLCASSPGFGEGYEQYFGPGTRLTVT.

The chain employs TRBV28 and TRBJ2-1; the match to TRBD1 covers 12 bases. This CDR3 region has 17 residues. CDR1 is MDHEN, CDR2 SYDVKM, per germline. The V and J ends lost 5 bases and 8 bases, in that order; junction bases with no gene match: 13. The CDR3 loop reads CASSSVWGQGAFDEQFF. The CDR3 coding sequence is TGTGCCAGCAGTAGCGTCTGGGGACAGGGGGCTTTCGATGAGCAGTTCTTC.

This chain uses TRBV6-6 with TRBJ2-2, with 7 bases identical to TRBD1. The CDR3 is 15 residues long. The germline gives CDR1 MNHNY, CDR2 SVGAGI (reference sequence). The V and J ends lost 7 bases and 1 base, in that order; junction bases with no gene match: 6. The CDR3 region has the DNA TGTGCCAGCACCTATAACAGGGGGAACACCGGGGAGCTGTTTTTT. This encodes CASTYNRGNTGELFF.

The chain employs TRBV28 and TRBJ2-3; 11 positions match TRBD2. CDR3 length: 16 residues. CDR1 is MDHEN, CDR2 SYDVKM, per germline. J lost 2 bases, V lost 5 bases, and 6 bases had no gene match. CDR3 coding DNA: TGTGCCAGCAGTCCCGGACTAGCGGGTTACACAGATACGCAGTATTTT. As protein: CASSPGLAGYTDTQYF. Supplemented by reference TRBV28 and TRBJ2-3, the full variable domain reads DVKVTQSSRYLVKRTGEKVFLECVQDMDHENMFWYRQDPGLGLRLIYFSYDVKMKEKGDIPEGYSVSREKKERFSLILESASTNQTSMYLCASSPGLAGYTDTQYFGPGTRLTVL.

V usage is TRBV11-2 and J usage is TRBJ2-1, with 14 nucleotides matching TRBD2. Germline V gene lookup returns CDR1 SGHAT and CDR2 FQNNGV. The CDR3 is 15 residues long. With V trimmed by 5 bases and J by 8 bases, 5 bases remained unmatched. The CDR3 region has the DNA TGTGCCAGCAGCCTCGGGACTAGCGGGAGCTATGAGCAGTTCTTC. Encoded protein: CASSLGTSGSYEQFF.

The genes are TRBV10-2 and TRBJ1-1; D perhaps matches TRBD1 (5 bases). Germline lookup yields CDR1 WSHSY and CDR2 SAAADI. V lost 10 bases to trimming and J lost 5 bases, with 20 bases between them. The CDR3 runs to 14 residues. The CDR3 loop reads CATFGGNRRTEAFF. The DNA for the CDR3 is TGCGCCACGTTTGGGGGTAATAGAAGGACTGAAGCTTTCTTT.

This clone came up a few times. Other DNA variants within this sample encode the same CDR3. In DNA form, the CDR3 reads TGTGCCAGCAGCCCGAGTGGCACTTTCTCCTACGAGCAGTACTTC. As protein: CASSPSGTFSYEQYF. The chain combines TRBV7-2 with TRBJ2-7; no definite D call. Germline values: CDR1 SGHTA, CDR2 FQGNSA. With 5 bases removed from V and 0 bases from J, the gap between germline ends came to 14 bases. The CDR3 runs to 15 residues.

The chain uses TRBV5-6 and TRBJ1-2; D unresolved. Germline lookup yields CDR1 SGHDT and CDR2 YYEEEE. This CDR3 comprises 12 residues. Trimming took off 0 bases at V and 7 bases at J, with 7 bases between the two ends. The CDR3 reads CASSLGRVGYTF. The CDR3 DNA sequence: TGTGCCAGCAGCTTGGGGAGGGTTGGCTACACCTTC. The full variable domain, rest sourced from reference TRBV5-6 and TRBJ1-2, is DAGVTQSPTHLIKTRGQQVTLRCSPKSGHDTVSWYQQALGQGPQFIFQYYEEEERQRGNFPDRFSGHQFPNYSSELNVNALLLGDSALYLCASSLGRVGYTFGSGTRLTVV.

The rearrangement uses TRBV5-1 and TRBJ2-5; 9 bases map to TRBD2. The V gene's germline CDR1 is SGHRS and CDR2 YFSETQ. The V segment lost 5 bases and the J segment 4 bases; nucleotides outside the gene matches: 6. The CDR3 spans 14 residues. CDR3 sequence (DNA): TGCGCCAGCAGTAATAGCGGGGGTGGAGAGACCCAGTACTTC. Translating it yields CASSNSGGGETQYF.

This clone was recorded once. This chain uses TRBV5-1 with TRBJ2-2; maybe TRBD2 (5 bases). Germline values: CDR1 SGHRS, CDR2 YFSETQ. The CDR3 totals 15 residues. V was pared by 3 bases and J by 7 bases, with 16 bases between. Here the CDR3 reads CASSSDRRMVGELFF. In nucleotides, the CDR3 is TGCGCCAGCAGCTCGGATCGGAGGATGGTCGGGGAGCTGTTTTTT.

Points on this clone: The junction does not match germline at one end; this may be a read error. The J gene is TRBJ2-5, the V gene TRBV29-1; D unresolved. This CDR3 is 14 amino acids long. Germline assignment: CDR1 SQVTM and CDR2 ANQGSEA. As DNA, the CDR3 is TGCAGCGTCACCGTATCCCTTAAAGGAGAGATCCAGTACTTC. Its translation is CSVTVSLKGEIQYF.

The chain has TRBV15 and TRBJ2-7, with 7 bases aligning to TRBD2. The ends lost 6 bases at V and 5 bases at J; junction bases unmatched: 7. The CDR3 covers 13 residues. Germline V CDR1 and CDR2: LNHNV, YYDKDF (reference sequence). This chain's CDR3 is CATRRGGEDEQYF. The CDR3 DNA is TGTGCCACCAGGCGCGGGGGTGAGGACGAGCAGTACTTC. Full variable domain (missing parts from reference TRBV15 and TRBJ2-7): DAMVIQNPRYQVTQFGKPVTLSCSQTLNHNVMYWYQQKSSQAPKLLFHYYDKDFNNEADTPDNFQSRRPNTSFCFLDIRSPGLGDTAMYLCATRRGGEDEQYFGPGTRLTVT.